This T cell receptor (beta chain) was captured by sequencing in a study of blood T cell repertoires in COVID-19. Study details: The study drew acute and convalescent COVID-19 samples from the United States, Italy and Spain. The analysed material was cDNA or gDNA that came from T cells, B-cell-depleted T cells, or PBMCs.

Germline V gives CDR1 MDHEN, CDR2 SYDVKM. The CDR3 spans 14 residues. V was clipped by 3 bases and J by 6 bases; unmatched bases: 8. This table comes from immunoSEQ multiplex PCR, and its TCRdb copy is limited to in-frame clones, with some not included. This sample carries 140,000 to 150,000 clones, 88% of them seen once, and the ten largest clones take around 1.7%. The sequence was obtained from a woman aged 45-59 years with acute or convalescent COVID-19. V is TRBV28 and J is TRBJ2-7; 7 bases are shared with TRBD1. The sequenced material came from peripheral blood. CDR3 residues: CASSFGTVGFEQYF. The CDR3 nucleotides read TGTGCCAGCAGTTTCGGGACAGTGGGGTTCGAGCAGTACTTC.